The T cell receptor beta chain described here comes from a study of beta chain features in type 1 diabetes. cDNA synthesis used the whole RNA isolate, giving expressed TCRB sequences. Using immunoSEQ multiplex PCR, the repertoire was profiled, and TCRdb retains in-frame clones only, with some absent. The data show more than 150,000 clones, around 10% seen once. Turning to this clone: The antigen is not known.

On average, the one heparinised blood draw given by each donor was approximately 0.12 L. Each of the sorted populations had a purity greater than 95%. Study-wide results and caveats: VDJ junctions sequenced from type 1 diabetes patients showed fewer insertions and more deletions. The study found moderately but significantly shorter TCRB CDR3s in all four CD4+ subsets of Type 1 diabetes patients.

Sequencing was performed on central memory CD4+ T cells from blood. The sequence came from a man aged 18 to 29 in good health.

The CDR3 DNA is TGCGCCAGCAGCCAACGGGACTCGAGCTCCTACAATGAGCAGTTCTTC. Protein product: CASSQRDSSSYNEQFF. J is TRBJ2-1 and V is TRBV4-3; D is possibly TRBD2 (6 bases). From germline, CDR1 is LGHNA and CDR2 YSLEER. V was clipped by 2 bases and J by 0 bases, with 11 bases between them. The CDR3 spans 16 residues.